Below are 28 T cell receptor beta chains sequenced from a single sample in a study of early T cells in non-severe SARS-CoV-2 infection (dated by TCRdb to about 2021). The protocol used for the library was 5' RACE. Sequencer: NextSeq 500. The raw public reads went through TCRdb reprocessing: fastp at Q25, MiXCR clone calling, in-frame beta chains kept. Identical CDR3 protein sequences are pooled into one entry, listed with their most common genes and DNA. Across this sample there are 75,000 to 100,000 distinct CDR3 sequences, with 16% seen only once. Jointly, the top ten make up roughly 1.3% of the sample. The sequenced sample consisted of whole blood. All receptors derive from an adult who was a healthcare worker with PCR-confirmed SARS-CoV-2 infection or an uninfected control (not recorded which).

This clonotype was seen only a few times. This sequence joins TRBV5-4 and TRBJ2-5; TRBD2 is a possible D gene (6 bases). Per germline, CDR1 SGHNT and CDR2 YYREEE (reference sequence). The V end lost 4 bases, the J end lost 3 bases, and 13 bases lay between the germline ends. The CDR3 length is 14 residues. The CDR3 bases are TGTGCCAGCAGCAGCGGAGGGCGGGAAGAGACCCAGTACTTC. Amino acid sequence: CASSSGGREETQYF.

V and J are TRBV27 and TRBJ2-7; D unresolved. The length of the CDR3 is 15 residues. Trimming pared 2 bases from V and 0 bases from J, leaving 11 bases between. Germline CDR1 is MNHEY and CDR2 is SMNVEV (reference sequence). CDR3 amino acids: CASSLKAVSSYEQYF. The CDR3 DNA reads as TGTGCCAGCAGTTTAAAGGCGGTGAGCTCCTACGAGCAGTACTTC.

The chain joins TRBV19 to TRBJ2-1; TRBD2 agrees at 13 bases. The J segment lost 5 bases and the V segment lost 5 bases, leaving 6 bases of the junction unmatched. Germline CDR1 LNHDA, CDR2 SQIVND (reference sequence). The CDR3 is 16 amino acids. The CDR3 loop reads CASSELAGGLDNEQFF. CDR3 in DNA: TGTGCCAGTAGTGAACTAGCGGGGGGGCTCGACAATGAGCAGTTCTTC.

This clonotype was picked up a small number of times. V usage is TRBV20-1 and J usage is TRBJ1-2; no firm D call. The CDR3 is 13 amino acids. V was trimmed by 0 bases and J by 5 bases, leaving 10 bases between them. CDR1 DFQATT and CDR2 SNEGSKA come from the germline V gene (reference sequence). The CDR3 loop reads CSARDHVLYGYTF. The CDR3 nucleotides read TGCAGTGCTAGAGATCACGTCCTATATGGCTACACCTTC.

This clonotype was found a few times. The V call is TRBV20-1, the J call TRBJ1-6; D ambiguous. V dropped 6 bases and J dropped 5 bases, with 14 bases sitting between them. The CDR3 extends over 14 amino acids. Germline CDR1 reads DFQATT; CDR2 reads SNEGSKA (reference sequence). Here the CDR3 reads CSAPKGRDNSPLHF. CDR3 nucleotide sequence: TGCAGTGCGCCCAAAGGACGGGATAATTCACCCCTCCACTTT.

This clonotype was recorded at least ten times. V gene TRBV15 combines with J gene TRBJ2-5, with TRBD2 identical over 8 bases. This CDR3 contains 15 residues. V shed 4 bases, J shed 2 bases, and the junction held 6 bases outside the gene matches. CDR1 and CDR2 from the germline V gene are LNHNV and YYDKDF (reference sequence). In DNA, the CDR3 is TGTGCCACCAGCAACCAGCGGGAGCGGCAAGAGACCCAGTACTTC. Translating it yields CATSNQRERQETQYF.

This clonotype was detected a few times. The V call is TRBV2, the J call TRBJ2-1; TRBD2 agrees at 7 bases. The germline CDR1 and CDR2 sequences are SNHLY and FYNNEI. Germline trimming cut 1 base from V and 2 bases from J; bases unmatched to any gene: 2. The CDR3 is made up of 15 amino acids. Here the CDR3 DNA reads TGTGCCAGCAGTGAAGGCGGGGGAGCCTACAATGAGCAGTTCTTC. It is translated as CASSEGGGAYNEQFF.

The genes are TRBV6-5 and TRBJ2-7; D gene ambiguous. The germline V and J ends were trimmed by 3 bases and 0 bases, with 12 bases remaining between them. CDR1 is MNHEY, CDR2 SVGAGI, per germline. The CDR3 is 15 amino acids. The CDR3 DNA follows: TGTGCCAGCAGTTATTCTTCCAGGCCCTCCTACGAGCAGTACTTC. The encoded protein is CASSYSSRPSYEQYF.

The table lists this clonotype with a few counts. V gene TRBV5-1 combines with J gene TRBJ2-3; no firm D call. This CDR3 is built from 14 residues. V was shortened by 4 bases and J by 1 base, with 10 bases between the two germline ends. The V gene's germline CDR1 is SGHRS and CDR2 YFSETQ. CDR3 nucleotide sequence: TGCGCCAGCAGCCCGGCGGACGGCACAGATACGCAGTATTTT. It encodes CASSPADGTDTQYF.

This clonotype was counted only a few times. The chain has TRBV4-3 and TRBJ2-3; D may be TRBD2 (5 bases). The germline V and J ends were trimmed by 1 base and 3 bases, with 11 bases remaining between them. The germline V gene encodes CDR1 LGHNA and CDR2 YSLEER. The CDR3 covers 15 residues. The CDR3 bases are TGCGCCAGCAGCCAAGCCGGCAGCGGAACAGATACGCAGTATTTT. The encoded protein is CASSQAGSGTDTQYF.

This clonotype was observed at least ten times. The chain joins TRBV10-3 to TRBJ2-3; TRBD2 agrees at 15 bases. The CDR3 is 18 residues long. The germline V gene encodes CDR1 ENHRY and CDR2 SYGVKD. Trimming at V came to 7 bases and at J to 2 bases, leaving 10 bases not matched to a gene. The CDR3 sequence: CAIKPGLAGGLDTDTQYF. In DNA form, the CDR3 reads TGTGCCATCAAGCCCGGACTAGCGGGGGGGCTGGACACAGATACGCAGTATTTT.

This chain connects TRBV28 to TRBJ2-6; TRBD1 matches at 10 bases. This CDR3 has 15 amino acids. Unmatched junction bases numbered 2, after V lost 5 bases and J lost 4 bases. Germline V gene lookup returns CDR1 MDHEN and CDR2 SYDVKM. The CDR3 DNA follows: TGTGCCAGCAGTGACAGGGGGCCGGGGGCCAACGTCCTGACTTTC. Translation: CASSDRGPGANVLTF.

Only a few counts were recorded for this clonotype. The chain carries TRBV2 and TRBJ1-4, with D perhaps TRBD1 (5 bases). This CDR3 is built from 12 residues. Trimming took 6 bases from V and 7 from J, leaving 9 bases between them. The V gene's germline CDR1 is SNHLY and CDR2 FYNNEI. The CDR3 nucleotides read TGTGCCAGCAGGGGGGACGGTGAAAAACTGTTTTTT. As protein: CASRGDGEKLFF.

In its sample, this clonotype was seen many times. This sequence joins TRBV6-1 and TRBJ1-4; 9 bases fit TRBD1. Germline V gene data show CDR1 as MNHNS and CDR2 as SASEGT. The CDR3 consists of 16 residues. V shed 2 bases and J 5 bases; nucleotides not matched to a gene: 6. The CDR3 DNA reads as TGTGCCAGCAGTGAATCTTCCGGGACAGGGAATGAAAAACTGTTTTTT. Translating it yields CASSESSGTGNEKLFF.

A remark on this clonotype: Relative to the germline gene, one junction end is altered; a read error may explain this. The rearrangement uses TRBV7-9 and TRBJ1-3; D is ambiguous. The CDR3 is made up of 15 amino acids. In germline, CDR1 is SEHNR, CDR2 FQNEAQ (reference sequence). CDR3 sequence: CVSSPKVRSGNTIYF. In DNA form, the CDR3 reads TGTGTCAGCAGCCCGAAAGTGCGGTCTGGAAACACCATATATTTT.

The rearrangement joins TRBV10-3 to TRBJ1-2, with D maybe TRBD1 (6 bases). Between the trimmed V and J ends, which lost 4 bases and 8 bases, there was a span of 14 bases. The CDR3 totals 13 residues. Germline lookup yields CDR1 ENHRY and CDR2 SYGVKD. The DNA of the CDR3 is TGTGCCATCAGTGGAGAGGGGGAGGAGGGCTACACCTTC. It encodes CAISGEGEEGYTF.

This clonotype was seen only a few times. The CDR3 loop reads CSAGITGTEAFF. The CDR3 coding sequence is TGCAGCGCCGGGATAACGGGCACTGAAGCTTTCTTT. V and J are TRBV29-1 and TRBJ1-1; D ambiguous. V gave up 7 bases and J gave up 4 bases, with 13 bases separating them. The CDR3 spans 12 residues. Looked up from germline, CDR1 is SQVTM and CDR2 is ANQGSEA.

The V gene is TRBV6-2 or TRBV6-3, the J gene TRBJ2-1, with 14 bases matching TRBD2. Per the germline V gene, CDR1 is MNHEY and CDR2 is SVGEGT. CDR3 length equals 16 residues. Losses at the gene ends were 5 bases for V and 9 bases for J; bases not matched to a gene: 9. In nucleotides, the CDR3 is TGTGCCAGCAGTCAAGGACTAGCGGGAGGAAGGGTTGAGCAGTTCTTC. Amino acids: CASSQGLAGGRVEQFF.

The CDR3 reads CSASGTANNQPQHF. For the CDR3, the DNA is TGCAGTGCTAGCGGGACAGCGAACAATCAGCCCCAGCATTTT. The genes are TRBV20-1 and TRBJ1-5; 7 nucleotides align to TRBD1. CDR1 DFQATT and CDR2 SNEGSKA come from the germline V gene (reference sequence). The V and J ends lost 3 bases and 3 bases, in that order; junction bases with no gene match: 5. This CDR3 is built from 14 residues.

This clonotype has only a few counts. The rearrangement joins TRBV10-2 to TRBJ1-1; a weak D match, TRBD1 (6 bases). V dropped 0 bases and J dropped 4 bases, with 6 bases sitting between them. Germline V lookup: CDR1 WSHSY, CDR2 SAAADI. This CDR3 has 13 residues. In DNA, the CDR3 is TGCGCCAGCAGTGAGTCAGGGGGCACTGAAGCTTTCTTT. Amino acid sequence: CASSESGGTEAFF.

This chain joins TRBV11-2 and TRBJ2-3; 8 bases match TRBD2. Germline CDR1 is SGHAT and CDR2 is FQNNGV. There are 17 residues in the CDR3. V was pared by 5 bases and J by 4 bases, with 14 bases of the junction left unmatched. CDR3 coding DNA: TGTGCCAGCAGCCCTAACCAACCCAGCGGGGGTTCAGATACGCAGTATTTT. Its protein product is CASSPNQPSGGSDTQYF.

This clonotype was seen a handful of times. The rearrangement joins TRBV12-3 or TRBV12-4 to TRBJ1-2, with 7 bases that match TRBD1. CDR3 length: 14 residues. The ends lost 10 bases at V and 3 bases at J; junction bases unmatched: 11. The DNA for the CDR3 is TGTGCCAACAAAGGCCCCGGGACAGACTATGGCTACACCTTC. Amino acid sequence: CANKGPGTDYGYTF.

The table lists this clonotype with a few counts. The DNA of the CDR3 is TGCAGCGTTGAGAGTAGCTCCTACGAGCAGTACTTC. Encoded protein: CSVESSSYEQYF. V is TRBV29-1 and J is TRBJ2-7, with D uncertain. The V and J ends lost 3 bases and 0 bases respectively, with 6 bases between them. This CDR3 spans 12 amino acids. In germline, CDR1 is SQVTM, CDR2 ANQGSEA.

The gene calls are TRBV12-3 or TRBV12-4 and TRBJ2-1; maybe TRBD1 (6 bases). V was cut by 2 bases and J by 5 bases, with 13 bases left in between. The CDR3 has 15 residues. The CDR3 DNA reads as TGTGCCAGCAGTTTATTTTCCCCAGGGGACAATGAGCAGTTCTTC. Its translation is CASSLFSPGDNEQFF.

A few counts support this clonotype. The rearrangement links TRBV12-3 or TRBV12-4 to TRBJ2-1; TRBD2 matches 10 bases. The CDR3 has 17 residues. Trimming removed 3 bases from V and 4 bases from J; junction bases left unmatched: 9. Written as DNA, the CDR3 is TGTGCCAGCAGTTTTAAGGGAACTAGCGGGACTTACAATGAGCAGTTCTTC. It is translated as CASSFKGTSGTYNEQFF.

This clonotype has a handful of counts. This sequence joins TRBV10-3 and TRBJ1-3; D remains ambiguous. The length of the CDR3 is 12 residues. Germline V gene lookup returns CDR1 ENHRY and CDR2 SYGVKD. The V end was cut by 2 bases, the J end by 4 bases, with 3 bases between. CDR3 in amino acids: CAISENGNTIYF. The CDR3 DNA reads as TGTGCCATCAGTGAGAACGGAAACACCATATATTTT.

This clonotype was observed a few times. CDR3 nucleotide sequence: TGTGCCAGCAGTTTTTGGAGCTCTGGGGCCAACGTCCTGACTTTC. It encodes CASSFWSSGANVLTF. The chain employs TRBV12-3 or TRBV12-4 and TRBJ2-6, with no clear D. V dropped 3 bases and J dropped 0 bases, with 6 bases sitting between them. The CDR3 spans 15 residues.

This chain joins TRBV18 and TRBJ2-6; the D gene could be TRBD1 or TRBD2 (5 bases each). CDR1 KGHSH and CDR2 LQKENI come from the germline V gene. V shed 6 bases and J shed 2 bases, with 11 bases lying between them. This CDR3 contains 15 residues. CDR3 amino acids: CASSAGTPGANVLTF. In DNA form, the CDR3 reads TGTGCCAGCTCGGCCGGGACGCCTGGGGCCAACGTCCTGACTTTC.